The 23 T cell receptor beta chains listed next were all sequenced from one sample in a study of molecular identifiers for immune sequencing clone quantification. MiXCR was run by TCRdb on the PCR reads, yielding one entry per CDR3 protein. Of about 8,300 distinct CDR3 sequences in the sample, about 33% were seen once. The material sequenced was naive CD8+ T cells from blood, with Jurkat cell RNA spiked in. Subset described: FACS-sorted CD8+CD4-CCR7+CD45RA+ naive T cells. These receptor sequences come from a human donor in good health. Some libraries in this study had Jurkat cell RNA spiked in.

The chain joins TRBV6-5 to TRBJ2-7, with D perhaps TRBD2 (6 bases). Trimming shortened V by 7 bases and J by 4 bases, and 8 bases separated the two germline ends. The CDR3 has 11 residues. The germline gives CDR1 MNHEY, CDR2 SVGAGI. The CDR3 spells CASKEGYEQYF. In DNA, the CDR3 is TGTGCCAGCAAGGAGGGGTACGAGCAGTACTTC.

This clonotype has just a few counts. This chain links TRBV29-1 with TRBJ1-2; D uncertain. CDR3 length equals 11 residues. Trimming removed 4 bases from V and 7 bases from J, with 10 bases in between. CDR1 is SQVTM, CDR2 ANQGSEA, per germline. The DNA of the CDR3 is TGCAGCGTTGGACACCAGTCTGGCTACACCTTC. Translating gives CSVGHQSGYTF.

By its share, this clonotype is medium-sized. The rearrangement uses TRBV28 and TRBJ2-3; TRBD2 might be the D (6 bases). Trimming took 5 bases from V and 4 from J, leaving 13 bases between them. Germline values: CDR1 MDHEN, CDR2 SYDVKM. The CDR3 sequence is 14 residues long. CDR3 protein: CASSQRLVPDTQYF. CDR3 bases: TGTGCCAGCAGTCAACGACTAGTCCCAGATACGCAGTATTTT.

The rearrangement links TRBV20-1 to TRBJ2-7; a weak D match, TRBD1 (6 bases). The CDR3 extends over 13 amino acids. V shed 4 bases and J shed 0 bases, with 10 bases lying between them. The germline gives CDR1 DFQATT, CDR2 SNEGSKA (reference sequence). The CDR3 spells CSATGEISYEQYF. CDR3 DNA: TGCAGTGCTACAGGGGAGATCTCCTACGAGCAGTACTTC.

In its sample, this clonotype was seen a few times. The J gene is TRBJ2-2, the V gene TRBV19, with 7 bases that match TRBD1. Trimming removed 3 bases from V and 1 base from J; junction bases left unmatched: 2. CDR3 length equals 15 residues. Germline V gene lookup returns CDR1 LNHDA and CDR2 SQIVND (reference sequence). The CDR3 sequence: CASSMRQGNTGELFF. As DNA, the CDR3 is TGTGCCAGTAGTATGAGACAGGGGAACACCGGGGAGCTGTTTTTT.

A few counts support this clonotype. V gene TRBV20-1 combines with J gene TRBJ2-7; 9 bases map to TRBD1. Germline V lookup: CDR1 DFQATT, CDR2 SNEGSKA (reference sequence). The J segment lost 0 bases and the V segment lost 5 bases, leaving 14 bases of the junction unmatched. The CDR3 loop spans 17 amino acids. The CDR3 protein is CSALILNRDRASYEQYF. The CDR3 DNA sequence: TGCAGTGCTTTAATCTTGAACCGGGACAGGGCCTCCTACGAGCAGTACTTC.

The chain uses TRBV12-3 or TRBV12-4 and TRBJ2-1; 9 bases line up with TRBD1. The J segment lost 9 bases and the V segment lost 5 bases, leaving 5 bases of the junction unmatched. The length of the CDR3 is 13 residues. As DNA, the CDR3 is TGTGCCAGCAGTCCAACAGGGGGCGGTGAGCAGTTCTTC. Translation gives CASSPTGGGEQFF.

Of note for this clonotype: Given a much more abundant clone one base away, this may be a read error. This sequence joins TRBV6-6 and TRBJ2-7; 9 bases map to TRBD2. The length of the CDR3 is 15 residues. Per germline, CDR1 MNHNY and CDR2 SVGAGI (reference sequence). The CDR3 nucleotides are TGTGCCAGCATTGCAGCGGGAGGACCCTGGGGCGAGCGGTACTTC. Its protein is CASIAAGGPWGERYF.

This clonotype has a handful of counts. The gene calls are TRBV9 and TRBJ2-7; D is perhaps TRBD2 (6 bases). Germline loops: CDR1 SGDLS, CDR2 YYNGEE. The CDR3 totals 15 residues. Trimming took 0 bases from V and 3 from J, leaving 13 bases between them. Here the CDR3 reads CASSVDGGAIYEQYF. The CDR3 DNA reads TGTGCCAGCAGCGTAGATGGCGGGGCCATCTACGAGCAGTACTTC.

This clonotype was seen only once. The chain links TRBV4-1 to TRBJ2-7; D may be TRBD2 (6 bases). The CDR3 is made up of 13 amino acids. CDR1 MGHRA and CDR2 YSYEKL come from the germline V gene. Trimming cost V 1 base and J 6 bases, with 10 bases left between them. The CDR3 spells CASSQGARGEQYF. CDR3 nucleotide sequence: TGCGCCAGCAGCCAAGGGGCGCGGGGCGAGCAGTACTTC.

This clonotype came up a few times. The genes are TRBV9 and TRBJ2-2; possible D gene TRBD2, 7 bases. V was clipped by 0 bases and J by 5 bases, with 23 bases between them. The CDR3 is made up of 19 amino acids. Germline CDR1 SGDLS, CDR2 YYNGEE. The CDR3 nucleotides are TGTGCCAGCAGCGTAGGGGACATAAGACTAGCTGCTTGGACCGGGGAGCTGTTTTTT. This translates into CASSVGDIRLAAWTGELFF.

In the case of this clonotype: A much larger clonotype is one base distant, so this may be a read error. The CDR3 sequence is CSVVAGASDTQNF. For the CDR3, the DNA is TGCAGCGTTGTAGCGGGAGCATCAGATACGCAGAATTTT. The V and J genes are TRBV29-1 and TRBJ2-3; 9 bases fit TRBD2. The germline V gene encodes CDR1 SQVTM and CDR2 ANQGSEA. The CDR3 covers 13 residues.

This clonotype was seen a handful of times. The rearrangement links TRBV23-1 to TRBJ2-3, with TRBD1 matching 11 bases. TRBV23-1 has ORF status, its function being uncertain. The CDR3 consists of 16 residues. After removal of 6 bases from V and 2 bases from J, the junction contained 7 bases not matched to a gene. This chain's CDR3 is CASSRGTGGDTDTQYF. The CDR3, as DNA: TGCGCCAGCAGCCGCGGGACAGGGGGTGACACAGATACGCAGTATTTT.

This chain links TRBV6-2 or TRBV6-3 with TRBJ1-5; TRBD1 matches at 7 bases. Germline V gives CDR1 MNHEY, CDR2 SVGEGT. This CDR3 spans 15 amino acids. The junction had 5 bases not matched to a gene; V was cut back by 2 bases and J by 4 bases. The CDR3 here is CASSYEGQLNQPQHF. CDR3 DNA sequence: TGTGCCAGCAGTTACGAGGGACAGCTAAATCAGCCCCAGCATTTT.

The gene calls are TRBV2 and TRBJ2-7, with D perhaps matching TRBD2 (5 bases). V was shortened by 8 bases and J by 4 bases, with 12 bases between the two germline ends. Germline V gives CDR1 SNHLY, CDR2 FYNNEI. This CDR3 contains 12 residues. CDR3 nucleotides: TGTGCCAGCGGAGACGAGGGTTACGAGCAGTACTTC. Its protein product is CASGDEGYEQYF. Variable domain in full (rest from reference TRBV2 and TRBJ2-7): EPEVTQTPSHQVTQMGQEVILRCVPISNHLYFYWYRQILGQKVEFLVSFYNNEISEKSEIFDDQFSVERPDGSNFTLKIRSTKLEDSAMYFCASGDEGYEQYFGPGTRLTVT.

The chain carries TRBV28 and TRBJ2-7; D is ambiguous. This CDR3 is built from 14 residues. Looked up from germline, CDR1 is MDHEN and CDR2 is SYDVKM. Trimming removed 2 bases from V and 0 bases from J, with 8 bases in between. The CDR3 nucleotides are TGTGCCAGCAGTTTAAGGATTAGCTCCTACGAGCAGTACTTC. As protein: CASSLRISSYEQYF.

As to this clonotype: A much larger clone sits a single nucleotide away, making a read error possible. The CDR3 bases are TGCGCCAGCACCCACTCACCCCCGGGACTCCCCGAGACCCAGTACTTC. Encoded protein: CASTHSPPGLPETQYF. The V and J genes are TRBV5-1 and TRBJ2-5; D might be TRBD2 (6 bases). Trimming shortened V by 6 bases and J by 5 bases, and 23 bases separated the two germline ends. From germline, CDR1 is SGHRS and CDR2 YFSETQ. This CDR3 spans 16 amino acids.

In its sample, this clonotype was seen a few times. The V gene is TRBV6-1, the J gene TRBJ1-5; D not certain. The germline V and J ends were trimmed by 2 bases and 9 bases, with 17 bases remaining between them. Germline V gene data show CDR1 as MNHNS and CDR2 as SASEGT. This CDR3 has 15 residues. The CDR3, as DNA: TGTGCCAGCAGTGAAAGGACGGGAACAGTCACGCCCCAGCATTTT. Protein sequence: CASSERTGTVTPQHF.

The rearrangement joins TRBV6-5 to TRBJ2-3, with 7 bases fitting TRBD2. The CDR3 totals 16 residues. The germline V gene encodes CDR1 MNHEY and CDR2 SVGAGI. V dropped 0 bases and J dropped 1; count of bases not matched to a gene: 4. CDR3 coding DNA: TGTGCCAGCAGTTACTCGGGGCTAGCGGGCACAGATACGCAGTATTTT. This encodes CASSYSGLAGTDTQYF.

This chain's CDR3 is CASSQGEEVSYEQYF. The DNA for the CDR3 is TGTGCCAGCAGCCAAGGAGAGGAGGTGTCCTACGAGCAGTACTTC. The chain employs TRBV4-2 and TRBJ2-7; D may be TRBD2 (5 bases). V was trimmed by 1 base and J by 1 base, leaving 11 bases between them. From germline, CDR1 is LGHNA and CDR2 YNFKEQ. The CDR3 contains 15 residues.

This clonotype was observed a few times. This likely comes from a read error, as the CDR3 has no conserved phenylalanine or tryptophan at its end. Written as DNA, the CDR3 is TGTGCCAGCAGTTACGCCGTGGAGGGGCCCCTCCACATT. Protein product: CASSYAVEGPLHI. The chain carries TRBV6-5 and TRBJ1-6; weak D call: TRBD1 (5 bases). Between the trimmed V and J ends, which lost 2 bases and 13 bases, there was a span of 12 bases. Germline CDR1 MNHEY, CDR2 SVGAGI. The CDR3 is 13 residues long.

The V call is TRBV20-1, the J call TRBJ2-3, with D possibly matching TRBD2 (6 bases). The ends were cut back, 7 bases at V and 2 bases at J, with 16 bases in the middle. The germline V gene encodes CDR1 DFQATT and CDR2 SNEGSKA (reference sequence). CDR3 length equals 14 residues. CDR3 sequence: CSVKGTRDTDTQYF. The CDR3 coding sequence is TGCAGTGTAAAGGGGACTCGAGACACAGATACGCAGTATTTT.

This clonotype is classed as medium-sized (0.01 to 0.1%). The chain carries TRBV5-1 and TRBJ2-3, with D possibly matching TRBD2 (5 bases). There are 14 residues in the CDR3. The ends were cut back, 3 bases at V and 2 bases at J, with 10 bases in the middle. Germline CDR1 SGHRS, CDR2 YFSETQ. The CDR3 DNA reads TGCGCCAGCAGCTCCACTAGTTACACAGATACGCAGTATTTT. Protein sequence: CASSSTSYTDTQYF.